This passage covers 5 T cell receptor beta chains from one sample sequenced in a study of patients and donors after allogeneic stem cell transplantation. TCRdb redid the calling of the RT-PCR reads with MiXCR, one entry per CDR3 protein. The sample includes about 1,700 distinct CDR3 sequences, approximately 23% of them seen just once. The sample comprised blood, either unsorted or a sorted T cell fraction (not recorded which). These receptors originate from a human donor who was either an allogeneic HSCT recipient or a stem cell or donor lymphocyte infusion donor (not recorded which). It is not recorded whose cells these are; they may come from a transplant donor.

This chain joins TRBV12-3 or TRBV12-4 and TRBJ1-1; TRBD1 agrees at 9 bases. V trimming: 6 bases; J trimming: 7 bases; junction bases outside the gene matches: 9. There are 14 residues in the CDR3. This chain's CDR3 is CASRRRDRAYEAFF. DNA of the CDR3: TGTGCCAGCAGGCGCCGGGACAGGGCATATGAAGCTTTCTTT.

This clonotype is large (0.1 to 1%) in the sample. This chain uses TRBV5-1 with TRBJ2-2; TRBD1 matches at 7 bases. V was clipped by 0 bases and J by 4 bases; unmatched bases: 0. CDR1 and CDR2 (germline): SGHRS, YFSETQ. The CDR3 is 14 residues long. CDR3 nucleotides: TGCGCCAGCAGCTTGGGGACAGGCACCGGGGAGCTGTTTTTT. This encodes CASSLGTGTGELFF.

This clonotype came up a few times. V is TRBV29-1 and J is TRBJ2-2; 7 bases map to TRBD1. The CDR3 runs 13 residues. Germline lookup yields CDR1 SQVTM and CDR2 ANQGSEA. After removal of 7 bases from V and 6 bases from J, the junction contained 8 bases not matched to a gene. The CDR3 region is CSGSRGLAGELFF. The CDR3 bases are TGCAGCGGAAGCAGGGGGTTGGCCGGGGAGCTGTTTTTT.

This clonotype is labeled as large. The rearrangement uses TRBV5-5 and TRBJ2-3; D gene uncertain. Germline loops: CDR1 SGHKS, CDR2 YYEKEE (reference sequence). This CDR3 spans 12 amino acids. The V and J ends lost 4 bases and 2 bases respectively, with 5 bases between them. The CDR3 here is CASSQNTDTQYF. In nucleotides, the CDR3 is TGTGCCAGCAGCCAAAACACAGATACGCAGTATTTT.

The gene calls are TRBV11-2 and TRBJ2-5; D not certain. V was shortened by 3 bases and J by 5 bases, with 4 bases between the two germline ends. Germline V lookup: CDR1 SGHAT, CDR2 FQNNGV. CDR3 size: 11 residues. The CDR3 reads CASSFWETQYF. CDR3 sequence (DNA): TGTGCCAGCAGCTTTTGGGAGACCCAGTACTTC.